A single sample gave rise to the 9 T cell receptor beta chains below, sequenced in a study of T cell responses to AZD1222 COVID-19 vaccine. TCRdb's table, derived via immunoSEQ multiplex PCR, lists solely in-frame clones and lacks some. The repertoire holds more than 95,000 clones, with about 89% as singletons. Sequences were derived from peripheral blood, sampled on day 0 of AZD1222 vaccination. These receptors were taken from an adult in good health.

The chain links TRBV19 to TRBJ2-7; D is undetermined. The V end lost 1 base, the J end lost 3 bases, and 7 bases lay between the germline ends. The CDR3 contains 13 residues. Germline V gene lookup returns CDR1 LNHDA and CDR2 SQIVND (reference sequence). As DNA, the CDR3 is TGTGCCAGTAGTATAGCACACCGCTACGAGCAGTACTTC. It translates to CASSIAHRYEQYF.

V gene TRBV19 combines with J gene TRBJ1-2, with 7 positions matching TRBD1. The CDR3 consists of 17 residues. The germline V gene has CDR1 LNHDA and CDR2 SQIVND (reference sequence). V dropped 4 bases and J dropped 5; count of bases not matched to a gene: 16. The CDR3 region is CASSSPAREGARYGYTF. CDR3 coding DNA: TGTGCCAGTAGTAGCCCCGCCCGCGAGGGGGCTCGGTATGGCTACACCTTC.

Concerning this clone itself: The CDR3 ends on some other residue instead of the conserved phenylalanine or tryptophan, so this is likely a read error. The CDR3 spells CASKDLSSGGGWNSPLHL. The CDR3 DNA is TGTGCCAGCAAAGATCTATCATCAGGGGGCGGCTGGAATTCACCCCTCCACCTT. The chain employs TRBV11-2 and TRBJ1-6; 8 bases line up with TRBD1. CDR1 is SGHAT and CDR2 is FQNNGV in the germline V gene. There are 18 residues in the CDR3. After removal of 7 bases from V and 7 bases from J, the junction contained 18 bases not matched to a gene.

The chain is built from TRBV27 and TRBJ1-4, with D maybe TRBD1 (5 bases). Germline-derived CDR1 and CDR2 are MNHEY and SMNVEV (reference sequence). This CDR3 spans 19 amino acids. V lost 3 bases and J lost 8, with 28 bases in between. The CDR3 loop reads CASSLYIQGLETYWEKLFF. CDR3 sequence (DNA): TGTGCCAGCAGTTTGTACATTCAGGGATTAGAGACTTACTGGGAAAAACTGTTTTTT.

The chain couples TRBV7-9 to TRBJ1-4; D perhaps matches TRBD1 (5 bases). Germline CDR1 reads SEHNR; CDR2 reads FQNEAQ (reference sequence). Trimming shortened V by 4 bases and J by 7 bases, and 19 bases separated the two germline ends. The CDR3 sequence is 16 residues long. CDR3 amino acids: CASSYPRAGGAEKLFF. The DNA of the CDR3 is TGTGCCAGCAGCTACCCCAGGGCGGGAGGCGCTGAAAAACTGTTTTTT.

J is TRBJ1-1 and V is TRBV7-9, with TRBD1 identical over 8 bases. The CDR3 sequence is 14 residues long. In germline, CDR1 is SEHNR, CDR2 FQNEAQ (reference sequence). The V and J ends lost 1 base and 11 bases, in that order; junction bases with no gene match: 9. Here the CDR3 DNA reads TGTGCCAGCAGCTTAGAACCGGACAGGGAGGTTGCTTTCTTT. It encodes CASSLEPDREVAFF.

This chain joins TRBV5-1 and TRBJ1-2; TRBD1 might be the D (6 bases). The V gene's germline CDR1 is SGHRS and CDR2 YFSETQ. The length of the CDR3 is 14 residues. V lost 4 bases to trimming and J lost 4 bases, with 14 bases between them. CDR3 sequence reads: CASSPGQSTYGYTF. The CDR3 DNA reads as TGCGCCAGCAGCCCCGGACAGAGTACCTATGGCTACACCTTC.

This chain connects TRBV19 to TRBJ2-5; a possible D gene is TRBD1 (5 bases). This CDR3 has 15 residues. Germline CDR1 and CDR2: LNHDA and SQIVND (reference sequence). Between the trimmed V and J ends, which lost 1 base and 2 bases, there was a span of 11 bases. The CDR3 reads CASSIVFDSQETQYF. The CDR3 region has the DNA TGTGCCAGTAGTATAGTCTTCGACAGTCAAGAGACCCAGTACTTC.

This clone was seen a few times. This chain links TRBV4-1 with TRBJ1-1; 9 bases align to TRBD1. The CDR3 spans 16 residues. V lost 2 bases to trimming and J lost 11 bases; unmatched junction nucleotides: 15. CDR1 MGHRA and CDR2 YSYEKL come from the germline V gene. CDR3 in amino acids: CASSQSGTGTGLGAFF. CDR3 DNA: TGCGCCAGCAGCCAAAGCGGAACCGGGACAGGGTTAGGTGCTTTCTTT.